The clone carrying this TCR beta chain was seen many times. Its specificity is not known. This sample is drawn from a study of T cell repertoires in cytomegalovirus infection. For the study at large: Signatures in public TCR beta sequences pointed to both CMV infection and matching HLA type. Broader study findings: Accumulated public TCR beta family frequency recognized individuals carrying CMV together with the relevant HLA. CMV-specific TCR beta clonotypes restricted by HLA-C were the ones dominating the ex vivo response.

TCRdb re-derived calls from the reads in MiXCR, one entry per CDR3 protein. Found here are approximately 500,000 distinct CDR3 sequences, 16% of them singletons; the top ten hold about 24%. The sequence was obtained from a human donor in good health (CMV status not recorded). Some clones in this sample may be carry-over from other donors' samples. The sequencing input was CD8+ T cells from PBMCs.

CDR3 in amino acids: CASSETALDEQYF. Written as DNA, the CDR3 is TGTGCCAGCAGTGAGACAGCTTTGGACGAGCAGTACTTC. The gene calls are TRBV12-3 or TRBV12-4 and TRBJ2-7, with a possible D match to TRBD1 (5 bases). CDR3 length: 13 residues. V dropped 5 bases and J dropped 5 bases, with 13 bases sitting between them.